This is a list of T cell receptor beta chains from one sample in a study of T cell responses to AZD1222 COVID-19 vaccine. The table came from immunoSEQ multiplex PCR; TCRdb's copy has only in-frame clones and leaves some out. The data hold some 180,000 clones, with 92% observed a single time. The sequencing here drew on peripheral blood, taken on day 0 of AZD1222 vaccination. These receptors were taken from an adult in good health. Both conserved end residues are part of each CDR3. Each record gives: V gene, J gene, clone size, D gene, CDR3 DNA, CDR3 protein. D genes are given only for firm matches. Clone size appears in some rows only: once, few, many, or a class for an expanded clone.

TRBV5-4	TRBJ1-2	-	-	TGTGCCAGCAGCTTGGCTGGCACCACTAACTATGGCTACACCTTC	CASSLAGTTNYGYTF
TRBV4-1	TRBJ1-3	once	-	TGCGCCAGCAGCTTGGGCAGCTCCTACTCTGGAAACACCATATATTTT	CASSLGSSYSGNTIYF
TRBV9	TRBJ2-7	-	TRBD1	TGTGCCAGCAGCGTGGGGACAGAGGCCTACGAGCAGTACTTC	CASSVGTEAYEQYF
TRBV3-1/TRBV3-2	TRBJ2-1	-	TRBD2	TGTGCCAGCAGCCAAGCCGCCGGGACTAGCAAGGATGAGCAGTTCTTC	CASSQAAGTSKDEQFF
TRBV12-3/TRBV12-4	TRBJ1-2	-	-	TGTGCCAGCAGTTTAGCCCGGCGGTATGGCTACACCTTC	CASSLARRYGYTF
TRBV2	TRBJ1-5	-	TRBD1	TGTGCCAGCAGAGCCACAGGGGAGGGCAATCAGCCCCAGCATTTT	CASRATGEGNQPQHF
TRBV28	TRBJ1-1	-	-	TGTGCCAGCAGTCTCCCCCAGGGTTCTACTGAAGCTTTCTTT	CASSLPQGSTEAFF
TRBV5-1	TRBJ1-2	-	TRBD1	TGCGCCAGCAGCACTGGGACAGGGCTGTATGGCTACACCTTC	CASSTGTGLYGYTF
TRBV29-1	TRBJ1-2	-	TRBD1	TGCAGCGTTGAACCCATGGGACAGGGCTATGGCTACACCTTC	CSVEPMGQGYGYTF
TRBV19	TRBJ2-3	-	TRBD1	TGTGCCAGTAGTCCTAGGGGGCAAACAGGGGCAGATACGCAGTATTTT	CASSPRGQTGADTQYF
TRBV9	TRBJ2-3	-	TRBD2	TGTGCCAGCAGCGTAGCCACTAGCGGGGGGCCGGATACGCAGTATTTT	CASSVATSGGPDTQYF
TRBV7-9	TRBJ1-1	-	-	TGTGCCAGCGCAAACGACAGGAATGGTGAAGCTTTCTTT	CASANDRNGEAFF
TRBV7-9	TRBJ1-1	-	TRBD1	TGTGCCAGCAGCCGCCACACAGGGGGCTGGACTGAAGCTTTCTTT	CASSRHTGGWTEAFF
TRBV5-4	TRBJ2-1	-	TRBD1	TGTGCCAGCAGCTGGGACAGGGGGCGCGAGCAGTTCTTC	CASSWDRGREQFF
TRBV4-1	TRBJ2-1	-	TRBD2	TGCGCCAGCAGCCAAGTGGCGGGGGGGCTCTACAATGAGCAGTTCTTC	CASSQVAGGLYNEQFF
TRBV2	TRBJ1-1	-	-	TGTGCCAGCAGTTCGACCGGAGATGGGGCCGGGTTT	CASSSTGDGAGF
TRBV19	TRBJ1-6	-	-	TGTGCCAGTAGTGTCCGACAGCTGAGCTCCTATAATTCACCCCTCCACTTT	CASSVRQLSSYNSPLHF
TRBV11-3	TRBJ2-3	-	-	TGTGCCAGCAGCTTAGGGGCAGACGATACGCAGTATTTT	CASSLGADDTQYF
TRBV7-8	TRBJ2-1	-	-	TGTGCCAGCAGCTTTGCATTGAGCTCCTACAATGAGCAGTTCTTC	CASSFALSSYNEQFF
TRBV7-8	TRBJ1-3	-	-	TGTGCCAGCAGCTCCCCGGTACGAGGCTCTGGAAACACCATATATTTT	CASSSPVRGSGNTIYF
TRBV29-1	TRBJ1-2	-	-	TGCAGCGCCGAAAAAACAAACTATGGCTACACCTTC	CSAEKTNYGYTF
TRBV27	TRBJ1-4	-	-	TGTGCCAGCAGGATAACAGGGATGAAAAGGAATGAAAAACTGTTTTTT	CASRITGMKRNEKLFF
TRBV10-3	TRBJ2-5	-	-	TGTGCCATCAGCCTACAAGGGGAAGGGACCCAGTACTTC	CAISLQGEGTQYF